A single sample is the source of the 17 T cell receptor beta chains below, sequenced in a study of vaccination and CD4 T cells after COVID-19. Treatment of the sample: approximately 9-day PBMC culture with coronavirus spike peptide pools or control peptides (ViraFEST assay). These receptors have no known antigen. Cultured CD4+ T-cell DNA underwent Oncomine TCR Beta short-read sequencing. One entry per CDR3 protein results from TCRdb running MiXCR on the PCR reads. The sample contains about 15,000 distinct CDR3 sequences, less than 55% of which appear only once. Sequencing used CD4+ T cells from blood, cultured in vitro. Receptors originate from a human donor who had recovered from COVID-19.

This rearrangement joins TRBV11-3 to TRBJ2-4; TRBD1 might be the D (5 bases). V lost 2 bases to trimming and J lost 0 bases, with 11 bases between them. CDR1 and CDR2 from the germline V gene are SGHNT and YENEEA. The CDR3 loop spans 16 amino acids. The CDR3: CASSLRQTLAKNIQYF. The CDR3 DNA follows: TGTGCCAGCAGCTTACGACAGACCTTAGCCAAAAACATTCAGTACTTC.

The J gene is TRBJ1-1, the V gene TRBV7-9; D unclear. Germline CDR1 is SEHNR and CDR2 is FQNEAQ (reference sequence). V lost 1 base and J 6 bases, leaving 12 bases between the germline ends. The CDR3 has 14 residues. CDR3 sequence reads: CASSLEAGKAEAFF. Here the CDR3 DNA reads TGTGCCAGCAGCTTAGAGGCGGGGAAAGCTGAAGCTTTCTTT.

By sample share, this clonotype is medium-sized. This sequence joins TRBV30 and TRBJ1-2; D is uncertain. V was trimmed by 0 bases and J by 0 bases, leaving 5 bases between them. Germline CDR1 GTSNPN, CDR2 SVGIG (reference sequence). CDR3 size: 13 residues. CDR3 in amino acids: CAWSVQANYGYTF. DNA for the CDR3: TGTGCCTGGAGTGTACAAGCTAACTATGGCTACACCTTC.

The V and J genes are TRBV7-2 and TRBJ1-4, with a possible D match to TRBD1 (6 bases). Per the germline V gene, CDR1 is SGHTA and CDR2 is FQGNSA. Trimming shortened V by 3 bases and J by 8 bases, and 13 bases separated the two germline ends. The CDR3 is 14 residues long. The CDR3, as DNA: TGTGCCAGCAGCTTCAACAGGGAGGGCGAAAAACTGTTTTTT. Amino acid sequence: CASSFNREGEKLFF. The complete variable domain, with remaining parts taken from reference TRBV7-2 and TRBJ1-4, reads GAGVSQSPSNKVTEKGKDVELRCDPISGHTALYWYRQSLGQGLEFLIYFQGNSAPDKSGLPSDRFSAERTGGSVSTLTIQRTQQEDSAVYLCASSFNREGEKLFFGSGTQLSVL.

The chain couples TRBV7-2 to TRBJ2-5, with a possible D match to TRBD2 (5 bases). Trimming took off 3 bases at V and 4 bases at J, with 12 bases between the two ends. CDR3 length: 14 residues. The V gene's germline CDR1 is SGHTA and CDR2 FQGNSA. CDR3 bases: TGTGCCAGCAGCTTCGACGGGAAGTCAGAGACCCAGTACTTC. As protein: CASSFDGKSETQYF. The variable domain in full, with the rest retrieved from reference TRBV7-2 and TRBJ2-5, is GAGVSQSPSNKVTEKGKDVELRCDPISGHTALYWYRQSLGQGLEFLIYFQGNSAPDKSGLPSDRFSAERTGGSVSTLTIQRTQQEDSAVYLCASSFDGKSETQYFGPGTRLLVL.

This clonotype has more than one count but fewer than ten. V gene TRBV6-1 combines with J gene TRBJ1-2; D is perhaps TRBD1 (6 bases). The germline V gene has CDR1 MNHNS and CDR2 SASEGT. The CDR3 runs to 15 residues. With 6 bases removed from V and 8 bases from J, the gap between germline ends came to 22 bases. CDR3 region: CASSPVQGQGQGYTF. The CDR3 nucleotides are TGTGCCAGCAGCCCGGTCCAGGGACAAGGGCAGGGCTACACCTTC.

The V and J genes are TRBV9 and TRBJ1-1, with 8 bases lining up with TRBD1. With V trimmed by 3 bases and J by 5 bases, 3 bases remained unmatched. This CDR3 is 13 amino acids long. The germline gives CDR1 SGDLS, CDR2 YYNGEE. The CDR3 sequence is CASSATGGTEAFF. Here the CDR3 DNA reads TGTGCCAGCAGCGCTACAGGGGGAACTGAAGCTTTCTTT.

The chain uses TRBV20-1 and TRBJ2-7, with a tentative D call TRBD2 (5 bases). The CDR3 loop spans 14 amino acids. The V gene lost 1 base and the J gene lost 0 bases, with 10 bases spanning the gap. Germline CDR1 reads DFQATT; CDR2 reads SNEGSKA (reference sequence). DNA for the CDR3: TGCAGTGCTAGAGGGGAGCAATCCTCCTACGAGCAGTACTTC. This sequence encodes CSARGEQSSYEQYF.

This clonotype has only a few counts. The J gene is TRBJ2-7, the V gene TRBV10-1; D is undetermined. The CDR3 loop spans 13 amino acids. The V gene's germline CDR1 is WNHNN and CDR2 SYGVQD (reference sequence). V was clipped by 7 bases and J by 5 bases, with 15 bases between them. Here the CDR3 DNA reads TGCGCCAGCATAACCCCTAGGCTCCACGAGCAGTACTTC. Translating gives CASITPRLHEQYF.

CDR3 loop: CAISESTDFYNEQFF. The DNA of the CDR3 is TGTGCCATCAGTGAGTCAACAGATTTCTACAATGAGCAGTTCTTC. J is TRBJ2-1 and V is TRBV10-3; D call uncertain. Deletions cut 0 bases from V and 3 bases from J, with 9 bases between. The germline V gene encodes CDR1 ENHRY and CDR2 SYGVKD. This CDR3 has 15 amino acids.

The table lists this clonotype with a few counts. DNA of the CDR3: TGTGCCACCCGACAGATCTCTGGAAACACCATATATTTT. Its translation: CATRQISGNTIYF. This chain uses TRBV19 with TRBJ1-3; perhaps TRBD1 as D (5 bases). CDR3 size: 13 residues. Germline CDR1 reads LNHDA; CDR2 reads SQIVND (reference sequence). V gave up 10 bases and J gave up 0 bases, with 10 bases separating them.

V and J are TRBV2 and TRBJ2-7, with D tentatively TRBD1 or TRBD2 (5 bases each). The CDR3 loop spans 14 amino acids. Trimming left V 10 bases short and J 3 bases short, with 19 bases between. CDR1 is SNHLY, CDR2 FYNNEI, per germline. CDR3 nucleotides: TGTGCCACCAGGTTCGCGGAGAGGGGCTACGAGCAGTACTTC. Translating gives CATRFAERGYEQYF. The whole variable domain, remainder taken from reference TRBV2 and TRBJ2-7, is EPEVTQTPSHQVTQMGQEVILRCVPISNHLYFYWYRQILGQKVEFLVSFYNNEISEKSEIFDDQFSVERPDGSNFTLKIRSTKLEDSAMYFCATRFAERGYEQYFGPGTRLTVT.

Only a few counts were recorded for this clonotype. The chain has TRBV19 and TRBJ2-5, with no clear D. The V gene lost 3 bases and the J gene lost 5 bases, with 13 bases spanning the gap. CDR3 length: 14 residues. CDR1 and CDR2 from the germline V gene are LNHDA and SQIVND (reference sequence). CDR3 DNA sequence: TGTGCCAGTAGTATCGGAGTAACATTTGAGACCCAGTACTTC. Its protein product is CASSIGVTFETQYF.

The gene calls are TRBV5-1 and TRBJ1-1; 11 positions agree with TRBD1. The V segment lost 2 bases and the J segment 5 bases; nucleotides outside the gene matches: 11. Germline loops: CDR1 SGHRS, CDR2 YFSETQ. CDR3 length: 17 amino acids. Here the CDR3 reads CASSFGLWTGGGTEAFF. The CDR3, as DNA: TGCGCCAGCAGCTTTGGTCTATGGACAGGGGGCGGTACTGAAGCTTTCTTT.

This clonotype was seen a handful of times. The gene calls are TRBV19 and TRBJ1-2, with a weak D call TRBD1 (6 bases). This CDR3 spans 15 amino acids. Germline V gene sequence: CDR1 LNHDA, CDR2 SQIVND (reference sequence). V lost 1 base to trimming and J lost 6 bases, with 15 bases between them. DNA for the CDR3: TGTGCCAGTAGTATAGCCCGGACAGACTCCCATGGCTACACCTTC. Translation gives CASSIARTDSHGYTF.

This clonotype turned up a few times. The rearrangement uses TRBV7-9 and TRBJ1-2; no clear D gene. Germline CDR1 reads SEHNR; CDR2 reads FQNEAQ (reference sequence). The CDR3 consists of 14 residues. Trimming shortened V by 5 bases and J by 7 bases, and 17 bases separated the two germline ends. CDR3 loop: CASSPKLEGFGYTF. The CDR3 DNA reads TGTGCCAGCAGCCCTAAATTGGAGGGATTTGGCTACACCTTC.

The rearrangement joins TRBV6-2 or TRBV6-3 to TRBJ2-1, with TRBD2 as a possible D gene (6 bases). The CDR3 covers 13 residues. V lost 2 bases and J lost 15, with 17 bases in between. CDR1 MNHEY and CDR2 SVGEGT come from the germline V gene. Written as DNA, the CDR3 is TGTGCCAGCAGTTACGACCCGAGCGGGCGCCCGTTCTTC. This sequence encodes CASSYDPSGRPFF.